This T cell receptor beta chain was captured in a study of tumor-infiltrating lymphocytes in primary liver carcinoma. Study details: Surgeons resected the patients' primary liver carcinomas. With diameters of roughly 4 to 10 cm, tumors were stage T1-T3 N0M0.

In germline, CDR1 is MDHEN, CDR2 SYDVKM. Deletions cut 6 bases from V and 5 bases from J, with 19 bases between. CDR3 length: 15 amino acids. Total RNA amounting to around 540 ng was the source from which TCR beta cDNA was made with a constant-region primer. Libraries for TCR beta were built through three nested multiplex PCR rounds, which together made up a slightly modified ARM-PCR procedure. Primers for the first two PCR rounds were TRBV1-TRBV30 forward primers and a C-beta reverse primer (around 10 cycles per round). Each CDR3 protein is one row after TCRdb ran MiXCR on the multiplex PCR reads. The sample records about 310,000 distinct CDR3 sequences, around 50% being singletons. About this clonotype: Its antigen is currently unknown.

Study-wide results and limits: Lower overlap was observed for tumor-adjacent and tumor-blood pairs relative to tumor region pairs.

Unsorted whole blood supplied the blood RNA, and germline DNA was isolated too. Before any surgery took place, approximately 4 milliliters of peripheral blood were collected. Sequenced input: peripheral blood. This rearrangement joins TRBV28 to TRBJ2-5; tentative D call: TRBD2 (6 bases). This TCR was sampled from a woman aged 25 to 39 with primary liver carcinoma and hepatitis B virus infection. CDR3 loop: CASRGGGSRGETQYF. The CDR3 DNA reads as TGTGCCAGCAGAGGAGGAGGATCCCGGGGGGAGACCCAGTACTTC. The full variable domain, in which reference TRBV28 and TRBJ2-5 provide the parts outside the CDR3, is DVKVTQSSRYLVKRTGEKVFLECVQDMDHENMFWYRQDPGLGLRLIYFSYDVKMKEKGDIPEGYSVSREKKERFSLILESASTNQTSMYLCASRGGGSRGETQYFGPGTRLLVL.